This TCR beta chain appears in the sequencing data of a study of blood T cell repertoires in COVID-19. Study details: Acute and convalescent COVID-19 samples came from the United States, Italy and Spain. T cells, B-cell-depleted T cells, or PBMCs supplied cDNA or gDNA.

Authors' data handling: Nucleated cell counts were estimated from reference gene primer amplification. TCRdb's table, derived via immunoSEQ multiplex PCR, lists solely in-frame clones and lacks some. That table is the source of V, J and clone size, and D and trimming were worked out from the DNA. The sample lists fewer than 150,000 clones, 84% seen once, with just under 9% in the top ten. This CDR3 comprises 13 residues. CDR1 and CDR2 (germline): SGHRS, YFSETQ. The V and J ends lost 2 bases and 7 bases respectively, with 12 bases between them. The receptor was derived from a woman older than 75 in a cohort sampled during active or convalescent COVID-19. Specimen: peripheral blood. The chain has TRBV5-1 and TRBJ1-1, with D uncertain. CDR3 in DNA: TGCGCCAGCAGCTTAGGGTACGGGGATGAAGCTTTCTTT. It yields the protein CASSLGYGDEAFF.